Below are 8 T cell receptor beta chains sequenced from a single sample in a study of cytomegalovirus exposure and HLA in healthy donors. The PCR was carried out with 60 Vbeta primers and 13 Jbeta primers. TCRdb's copy holds only in-frame clones and misses some; the assay was immunoSEQ multiplex PCR. Among some 110,000 clones, over 75% were seen once, and the ten largest hold 2.1%. The sequencing input was PBMCs. The source is a man aged 30 to 39 in good health and CMV-seronegative.

This clone was picked up a small number of times. V gene TRBV7-2 combines with J gene TRBJ2-3, with 9 nucleotides matching TRBD2. V lost 3 bases, J lost 11 bases, and 12 bases stayed unmatched. Germline V CDR1 and CDR2: SGHTA, FQGNSA. This CDR3 spans 15 amino acids. CDR3 region: CASSFRASGVWGQYF. CDR3 sequence (DNA): TGTGCCAGCAGCTTTAGGGCTAGCGGGGTTTGGGGGCAGTATTTT.

On this clone: The germline gene is not matched at one end of the junction; a read error may be the cause. The rearrangement uses TRBV5-1 and TRBJ2-4; possible D gene TRBD2, 5 bases. This CDR3 contains 18 residues. Germline CDR1 and CDR2: SGHRS and YFSETQ. The DNA for the CDR3 is TGCGCCAGCAGCTTGGCGGGGTCTCTAACGCGGGCCAAAAACAGTCAGTACTTC. It translates to CASSLAGSLTRAKNSQYF.

The V gene is TRBV6-5, the J gene TRBJ1-1, with TRBD1 identical over 10 bases. Germline V gene data show CDR1 as MNHEY and CDR2 as SVGAGI. V trimming: 2 bases; J trimming: 7 bases; junction bases outside the gene matches: 4. The CDR3 consists of 14 residues. The CDR3 sequence is CASSYVDRGVEAFF. CDR3 sequence (DNA): TGTGCCAGCAGTTACGTGGACAGGGGGGTTGAAGCTTTCTTT.

The chain carries TRBV10-3 and TRBJ2-2; 7 bases fit TRBD1. Per germline, CDR1 ENHRY and CDR2 SYGVKD. After removal of 3 bases from V and 7 bases from J, the junction contained 8 bases not matched to a gene. The CDR3 length is 15 residues. The chain's CDR3 is CAISESTGKGGELFF. In DNA, the CDR3 is TGTGCCATCAGTGAATCGACAGGGAAGGGCGGGGAGCTGTTTTTT.

This clone was found once. This chain links TRBV18 with TRBJ2-1, with 10 bases that match TRBD1. Losses at the gene ends were 3 bases for V and 12 bases for J; bases not matched to a gene: 5. CDR3 length: 13 residues. Germline V CDR1 and CDR2: KGHSH, LQKENI. CDR3 residues: CASSPTGDRGQFF. CDR3 sequence (DNA): TGTGCCAGCTCACCCACGGGGGACAGGGGGCAGTTCTTC.

Concerning this clone itself: A junction boundary mismatches the germline segment, possibly from a read error. The chain employs TRBV2 and TRBJ2-7; no reliable D call. CDR1 and CDR2 from the germline V gene are SNHLY and FYNNEI. The CDR3 sequence is 11 residues long. The CDR3 nucleotides read TGTGCCAGCAGGGAAGGGCTCGAGCAGTACTTC. It encodes CASREGLEQYF.

CDR3 DNA: TGTGCCAGTAGTATCGGCGGGACAGGGGGGAATGAGCAGTTCTTC. This translates into CASSIGGTGGNEQFF. The chain links TRBV19 to TRBJ2-1; 11 nucleotides align to TRBD1. The V and J ends lost 3 bases and 7 bases, in that order; junction bases with no gene match: 5. The CDR3 is made up of 15 amino acids. The germline V gene has CDR1 LNHDA and CDR2 SQIVND (reference sequence).

The genes are TRBV5-4 and TRBJ2-2; 7 nucleotides line up with TRBD1. Looked up from germline, CDR1 is SGHNT and CDR2 is YYREEE (reference sequence). V shed 2 bases and J 2 bases; nucleotides not matched to a gene: 6. The CDR3 length is 16 residues. The CDR3 DNA reads as TGTGCCAGCAGCTTCATAGGGGGCTTTAACACCGGGGAGCTGTTTTTT. Amino acid sequence: CASSFIGGFNTGELFF.